These 17 T cell receptor beta chains were all obtained from the same sample, sequenced in a study of T cells in Graves' hyperthyroidism and ophthalmopathy. TCR beta CDR3 region amplification was performed from RNA transcripts. The primer set for the first-round RT-PCR of the TCR CDR3 was HTBI. TCRdb called the multiplex PCR reads again in MiXCR, with one record for every CDR3 protein. The sample includes around 760,000 distinct CDR3 sequences, approximately 40% of them seen just once. The sequencing input was blood. Source of these receptors: a woman aged 40-49 years with Graves' hyperthyroidism.

The chain joins TRBV29-1 to TRBJ1-2; 7 nucleotides match TRBD1. CDR1 and CDR2 (germline): SQVTM, ANQGSEA. The CDR3 covers 12 residues. The CDR3: CSYSTGEAGYTF. Written as DNA, the CDR3 is TGCAGTTACTCTACAGGGGAGGCTGGCTACACCTTC.

Ten or more counts support this clonotype. The V call is TRBV19, the J call TRBJ1-5; D not resolved. Germline V CDR1 and CDR2: LNHDA, SQIVND (reference sequence). The V end was cut by 3 bases, the J end by 6 bases, with 9 bases between. The CDR3 has 13 residues. CDR3 sequence reads: CASSMAIRQPQHF. For the CDR3, the DNA is TGTGCCAGTAGTATGGCGATTCGTCAGCCCCAGCATTTT.

Many counts were recorded for this clonotype. The chain employs TRBV7-9 and TRBJ1-4; no clear D gene. The CDR3 length is 13 residues. CDR1 is SEHNR, CDR2 FQNEAQ, per germline (reference sequence). V was shortened by 3 bases and J by 8 bases, with 10 bases between the two germline ends. CDR3 nucleotide sequence: TGTGCCAGCAGCTTGTTAGTAACGGAAAAACTGTTTTTT. It translates to CASSLLVTEKLFF.

Many counts were recorded for this clonotype. This chain connects TRBV2 to TRBJ2-6; D not certain. The germline V gene has CDR1 SNHLY and CDR2 FYNNEI. This CDR3 has 13 residues. The V and J ends lost 8 bases and 1 base respectively, with 6 bases between them. CDR3 DNA: TGTGCCAGCTGGAGTTCTGGGGCCAACGTCCTGACTTTC. It yields the protein CASWSSGANVLTF.

The chain uses TRBV20-1 and TRBJ2-3, with a weak D call TRBD1 (6 bases). Germline assignment: CDR1 DFQATT and CDR2 SNEGSKA (reference sequence). CDR3 length equals 12 residues. CDR3 sequence: CSYRAGTDTQYF. In DNA, the CDR3 is TGCAGCTACAGGGCCGGCACAGATACGCAGTATTTT.

Worth noting for this clonotype: A much larger clone sits a single nucleotide away, making a read error possible. This chain connects TRBV15 to TRBJ2-7; D is possibly TRBD1 (6 bases). The CDR3 loop spans 15 amino acids. CDR1 and CDR2 from the germline V gene are LNHNV and YYDKDF (reference sequence). CDR3 coding DNA: TGTGCCACCAGTGGGCACAGGGACCGTCCCTACGAGCAGCACTTC. Translated, it gives CATSGHRDRPYEQHF.

The J gene is TRBJ1-5, the V gene TRBV6-5; no definite D call. V dropped 4 bases and J dropped 6 bases, with 13 bases sitting between them. Germline CDR1 is MNHEY and CDR2 is SVGAGI. The CDR3 runs to 14 residues. CDR3 amino acids: CASSLGGLSQPQHF. In nucleotides, the CDR3 is TGTGCCAGCAGTTTAGGAGGTCTGTCTCAGCCCCAGCATTTT.

V and J are TRBV6-5 and TRBJ1-2; D may be TRBD1 (5 bases). The germline V and J ends were trimmed by 6 bases and 1 base, with 21 bases remaining between them. Germline CDR1 and CDR2: MNHEY and SVGAGI. This CDR3 contains 17 residues. The CDR3 reads CASSHCRQCSLNYGYTF. Written as DNA, the CDR3 is TGTGCCAGCAGCCACTGTAGACAGTGTTCCCTTAACTATGGCTACACCTTC.

This clonotype was counted once. J is TRBJ2-7 and V is TRBV10-1; D might be TRBD1 (6 bases). This CDR3 is built from 14 residues. The ends were cut back, 3 bases at V and 2 bases at J, with 11 bases in the middle. Germline V lookup: CDR1 WNHNN, CDR2 SYGVQD (reference sequence). The DNA of the CDR3 is TGCGCCAGCAGTGACAGGACAGCGACCTACGAGCAGTACTTC. Residues: CASSDRTATYEQYF.

For this clonotype: Germline is not matched at one junction end, which may reflect a read error. The J gene is TRBJ2-6, the V gene TRBV6-5; a weak D match, TRBD2 (7 bases). Germline lookup yields CDR1 MNHEY and CDR2 SVGAGI. This CDR3 comprises 14 residues. CDR3 loop: CASSSQGAGDTEAF. CDR3 nucleotides: TGTGCCAGCAGTTCCCAGGGCGCGGGGGACACTGAAGCTTTC.

The genes are TRBV10-3 and TRBJ2-6; D is undetermined. The CDR3 contains 14 residues. Germline-derived CDR1 and CDR2 are ENHRY and SYGVKD. V lost 8 bases to trimming and J lost 0 bases, with 8 bases between them. The CDR3 is CAILADSGANVLTF. In nucleotides, the CDR3 is TGTGCCATCCTGGCCGACTCTGGGGCCAACGTCCTGACTTTC.

In its sample, this clonotype was seen a few times. The gene calls are TRBV6-5 and TRBJ1-2; D call uncertain. Trimming left V 0 bases short and J 1 base short, with 12 bases between. The CDR3 sequence is 16 residues long. Germline CDR1 is MNHEY and CDR2 is SVGAGI. Here the CDR3 reads CASSYSLYGLNYGYTF. CDR3 in DNA: TGTGCCAGCAGTTACTCACTCTATGGTCTTAACTATGGCTACACCTTC.

J is TRBJ2-5 and V is TRBV28, with D possibly TRBD2 on 6 matching bases. This CDR3 spans 14 amino acids. The germline CDR1 and CDR2 sequences are MDHEN and SYDVKM. V lost 4 bases to trimming and J lost 5 bases, with 14 bases between them. The CDR3 sequence: CASSSPTAGETQYF. The CDR3 nucleotides are TGTGCCAGCAGTTCCCCCACGGCGGGGGAGACCCAGTACTTC.

In this sample, this clonotype turned up many times. The chain couples TRBV7-8 to TRBJ1-2; TRBD1 might be the D (6 bases). Looked up from germline, CDR1 is SGHVS and CDR2 is FQNEAQ. The CDR3 sequence is 15 residues long. Trimming pared 5 bases from V and 1 base from J, leaving 14 bases between. The CDR3 is CASSPGTLRNYGYTF. The CDR3 DNA is TGTGCCAGCAGCCCCGGGACACTACGTAACTATGGCTACACCTTC. Together with reference TRBV7-8 and TRBJ1-2, the CDR3 gives the full variable domain: GAGVSQSPRYKVAKRGQDVALRCDPISGHVSLFWYQQALGQGPEFLTYFQNEAQLDKSGLPSDRFFAERPEGSVSTLKIQRTQQEDSAVYLCASSPGTLRNYGYTFGSGTRLTVV.

This chain uses TRBV12-3 or TRBV12-4 with TRBJ1-5, with TRBD1 as a possible D gene (5 bases). This CDR3 spans 14 amino acids. The V end lost 2 bases, the J end lost 11 bases, and 16 bases lay between the germline ends. The CDR3 DNA is TGTGCCAGCAGTTTACGGGACGGACAAGAGACCCAGCATTTT. Its translation: CASSLRDGQETQHF.

In the case of this clonotype: In this CDR3 the conserved last residue, phenylalanine or tryptophan, is missing, so a read error is likely. This chain connects TRBV6-6 to TRBJ1-1; 11 bases are shared with TRBD1. The CDR3 contains 16 residues. V trimming: 6 bases; J trimming: 5 bases; junction bases outside the gene matches: 11. CDR1 is MNHNY and CDR2 is SVGAGI in the germline V gene (reference sequence). The CDR3 DNA follows: TGTGCCAGCAGCCCGGACAGGGGGCGGATGAGGACTGAAGCTTTCTCT. As protein: CASSPDRGRMRTEAFS.

The DNA for the CDR3 is TGTGCCAGCAGTGCCGACAGGTACTATAATGAAAAACTGTTTTTT. Protein product: CASSADRYYNEKLFF. The V call is TRBV6-1, the J call TRBJ1-4, with D possibly being TRBD1 (6 bases). V lost 4 bases and J lost 4, with 13 bases in between. Germline V gene lookup returns CDR1 MNHNS and CDR2 SASEGT. The CDR3 runs to 15 residues.